A selection of T cell receptor beta chains follows, all from one sample in a study of T cells in Graves' hyperthyroidism and ophthalmopathy. Each CDR3 protein is one row after TCRdb ran MiXCR on the multiplex PCR reads. Of around 350,000 distinct CDR3 sequences in the sample, roughly 15% were seen once. Sequenced input: blood. The receptors were gathered from a woman aged 25 to 39 with Graves' ophthalmopathy. The CDR3 runs from the conserved cysteine through the conserved F or W. The order of the fields is D gene, J gene, clone size, V gene, CDR3 protein, CDR3 DNA. A D gene is named only where the DNA matches it firmly. Size is omitted from some rows. Given values are once, few, many or a class for expanded clones.

d_call: TRBD1; j_call: TRBJ1-2; clone_size: many; v_call: TRBV6-1; cdr3_aa: CASSGRTGGGHGYTF; cdr3_nt: TGTGCCAGCAGTGGCCGGACAGGGGGAGGGCATGGCTACACCTTC
d_call: NA; j_call: TRBJ2-2; clone_size: many; v_call: TRBV6-1; cdr3_aa: CASSYKPRNTGELFF; cdr3_nt: TGTGCCAGCAGTTACAAACCCCGGAACACCGGGGAGCTGTTTTTT
d_call: NA; j_call: TRBJ2-1; clone_size: NA; v_call: TRBV7-2; cdr3_aa: CAGSFRQAAYNERFF; cdr3_nt: TGTGCCGGCAGCTTCCGCCAGGCCGCCTACAATGAGCGGTTCTTC
d_call: NA; j_call: TRBJ1-2; clone_size: many; v_call: TRBV6-1; cdr3_aa: CASVTRANYGYTF; cdr3_nt: TGTGCCAGCGTCACCCGGGCGAACTATGGCTACACCTTC
d_call: TRBD1; j_call: TRBJ2-3; clone_size: NA; v_call: TRBV28; cdr3_aa: CASSFRGQADTQYF; cdr3_nt: TGTGCCAGCAGTTTTAGGGGGCAGGCAGATACGCAGTATTTT
d_call: NA; j_call: TRBJ2-3; clone_size: many; v_call: TRBV5-1; cdr3_aa: CASSDVAHGGTDTQYF; cdr3_nt: TGCGCCAGCAGCGACGTAGCCCACGGAGGCACAGATACGCAGTATTTT
d_call: NA; j_call: TRBJ2-4; clone_size: NA; v_call: TRBV7-2; cdr3_aa: CASSSHGRGGINIQYF; cdr3_nt: TGTGCCAGCAGCTCCCACGGAAGAGGGGGGATCAACATTCAGTACTTC
d_call: NA; j_call: TRBJ2-7; clone_size: many; v_call: TRBV18; cdr3_aa: CASSPPIRVHEQYF; cdr3_nt: TGTGCCAGCTCACCACCGATCAGGGTCCATGAGCAGTACTTC
d_call: NA; j_call: TRBJ2-1; clone_size: NA; v_call: TRBV28; cdr3_aa: CASSLITGAKENEQFF; cdr3_nt: TGTGCCAGCAGTTTAATTACGGGGGCTAAAGAAAATGAGCAGTTCTTC
d_call: TRBD2; j_call: TRBJ2-3; clone_size: many; v_call: TRBV28; cdr3_aa: CASSRLFPGLAVDTQYF; cdr3_nt: TGTGCCAGCAGCCGTTTGTTCCCGGGACTAGCGGTAGATACGCAGTATTTT
d_call: NA; j_call: TRBJ2-5; clone_size: many; v_call: TRBV3-1; cdr3_aa: CASSQELAETQYF; cdr3_nt: TGTGCCAGCAGCCAAGAACTGGCAGAGACCCAGTACTTC
d_call: TRBD1; j_call: TRBJ2-2; clone_size: many; v_call: TRBV7-9; cdr3_aa: CASSWGQGGTGELFF; cdr3_nt: TGTGCCAGCAGCTGGGGACAGGGTGGAACCGGGGAGCTGTTTTTT
d_call: NA; j_call: TRBJ2-3; clone_size: many; v_call: TRBV25-1; cdr3_aa: CASSDQSREADTQYF; cdr3_nt: TGTGCCAGCAGTGATCAAAGCAGGGAGGCAGATACGCAGTATTTT
d_call: NA; j_call: TRBJ2-7; clone_size: many; v_call: TRBV11-2; cdr3_aa: CASKRGESSYEQYF; cdr3_nt: TGTGCCAGCAAAAGAGGTGAGAGCTCCTACGAGCAGTACTTC
d_call: NA; j_call: TRBJ2-7; clone_size: many; v_call: TRBV28; cdr3_aa: CASSAAPRTYEQYF; cdr3_nt: TGTGCCAGCAGTGCCGCTCCACGGACCTACGAGCAGTACTTC
d_call: NA; j_call: TRBJ1-4; clone_size: many; v_call: TRBV11-2; cdr3_aa: CASSKGVGEKLFF; cdr3_nt: TGTGCCAGCAGCAAAGGGGTTGGTGAAAAACTGTTTTTT
d_call: NA; j_call: TRBJ1-2; clone_size: few; v_call: TRBV5-1; cdr3_aa: CASSPTGGYYGYTF; cdr3_nt: TGCGCCAGCAGTCCTACGGGGGGGTACTATGGCTACACCTTC
d_call: NA; j_call: TRBJ1-4; clone_size: many; v_call: TRBV12-3/TRBV12-4; cdr3_aa: CASSFVLGEGEKLFF; cdr3_nt: TGTGCCAGCAGTTTTGTTCTGGGGGAAGGGGAAAAACTGTTTTTT
d_call: NA; j_call: TRBJ1-5; clone_size: many; v_call: TRBV29-1; cdr3_aa: CSVGTGMGQPQHF; cdr3_nt: TGCAGCGTCGGTACAGGGATGGGGCAGCCCCAGCATTTT
d_call: NA; j_call: TRBJ2-2; clone_size: many; v_call: TRBV18; cdr3_aa: CASSNHRDLTGELFF; cdr3_nt: TGTGCCAGCTCAAATCACCGGGATCTTACCGGGGAGCTGTTTTTT
d_call: TRBD2; j_call: TRBJ2-2; clone_size: NA; v_call: TRBV2; cdr3_aa: CASLTGGELFF; cdr3_nt: TGTGCCAGCTTAACGGGGGGAGAGCTGTTTTTT
d_call: NA; j_call: TRBJ1-2; clone_size: few; v_call: TRBV20-1; cdr3_aa: CSARVPRTYGYTF; cdr3_nt: TGCAGTGCTAGAGTTCCCCGGACCTATGGCTACACCTTC
d_call: NA; j_call: TRBJ2-3; clone_size: NA; v_call: TRBV7-9; cdr3_aa: CASSGRDSLVDTQYF; cdr3_nt: TGTGCCAGCAGCGGCCGGGACTCCCTGGTAGATACGCAGTATTTT
d_call: TRBD2; j_call: TRBJ2-5; clone_size: many; v_call: TRBV11-2; cdr3_aa: CASSSTRLAGGQETQYF; cdr3_nt: TGTGCCAGCAGCTCGACGCGACTAGCGGGGGGGCAAGAGACCCAGTACTTC
d_call: NA; j_call: TRBJ2-1; clone_size: many; v_call: TRBV28; cdr3_aa: CASMFSASYNEQFF; cdr3_nt: TGTGCCAGCATGTTCAGTGCCTCCTACAATGAGCAGTTCTTC
d_call: TRBD2; j_call: TRBJ2-5; clone_size: NA; v_call: TRBV2; cdr3_aa: CASSKRGGQETQYF; cdr3_nt: TGTGCCAGCAGTAAACGCGGGGGGCAAGAGACCCAGTACTTC
d_call: TRBD1; j_call: TRBJ1-1; clone_size: NA; v_call: TRBV15; cdr3_aa: CATSRYGDRAFIMNTEAFF; cdr3_nt: TGTGCCACCAGCAGATATGGGGACAGGGCCTTCATTATGAACACTGAAGCTTTCTTT
d_call: NA; j_call: TRBJ1-6; clone_size: many; v_call: TRBV11-3; cdr3_aa: CASSLLTGIRNSPLHF; cdr3_nt: TGTGCCAGCAGCTTACTAACAGGAATTCGGAATTCACCCCTCCACTTT